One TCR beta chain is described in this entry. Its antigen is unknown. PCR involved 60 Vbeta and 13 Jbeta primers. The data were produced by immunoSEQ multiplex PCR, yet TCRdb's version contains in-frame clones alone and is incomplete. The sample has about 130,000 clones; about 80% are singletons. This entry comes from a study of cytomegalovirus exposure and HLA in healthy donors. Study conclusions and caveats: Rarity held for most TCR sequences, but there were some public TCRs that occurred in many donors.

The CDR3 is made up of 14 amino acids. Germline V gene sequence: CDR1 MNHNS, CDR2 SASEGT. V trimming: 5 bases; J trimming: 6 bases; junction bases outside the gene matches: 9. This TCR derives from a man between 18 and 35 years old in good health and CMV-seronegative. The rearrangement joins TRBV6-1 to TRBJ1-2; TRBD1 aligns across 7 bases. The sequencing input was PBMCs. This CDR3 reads CASSSRPTGHGYTF. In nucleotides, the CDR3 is TGTGCCAGCAGTTCCCGCCCGACAGGGCATGGCTACACCTTC.